This T cell receptor (beta chain) was sequenced for a study of molecular identifiers for immune sequencing clone quantification. Study-level results: Same-barcode identical TCR molecules could make highly expanded clones look smaller than they are. Reportedly, one cell's Jurkat TCR RNA was detected within 1,100,000 naive CD8 cells. In CMV-specific effectors, clones above 20 copies held over 98% of molecules; naive, under 1%.

In the sort, naive CD8 T cells were defined as CD8+CD4-CCR7+CD45RA+. At least ten counts were recorded for this clonotype. Its cognate antigen is unknown. TCRdb reanalysed the PCR reads using MiXCR and keeps one entry per CDR3 protein. Of around 320,000 distinct CDR3 sequences in the sample, roughly 24% were seen once. This CDR3 contains 16 residues. The V segment lost 4 bases and the J segment 0 bases; nucleotides outside the gene matches: 6. The germline gives CDR1 SQVTM, CDR2 ANQGSEA. The material sequenced was naive CD8+ T cells from blood, with Jurkat cell RNA spiked in. This sample's subset: FACS-sorted CD8+CD4-CCR7+CD45RA+ naive T cells. The chain carries TRBV29-1 and TRBJ2-2, with 9 bases lining up with TRBD1. This receptor was obtained from a human donor in good health. Some libraries in this study had Jurkat cell RNA spiked in. The CDR3 DNA reads as TGCAGCGTTGTCGCACGGACAGGGGCGAACACCGGGGAGCTGTTTTTT. Amino acid sequence: CSVVARTGANTGELFF.